One sample yielded the 8 T cell receptor beta chains listed below, sequenced in a study of blood T cell repertoires in COVID-19. Sequencing was performed with immunoSEQ multiplex PCR; in TCRdb, only in-frame clones are kept and a portion is missing. The data show roughly 200,000 clones, roughly 85% seen once. Sequenced material: peripheral blood. These receptors were taken from a woman between 55 and 75 years old with acute or convalescent COVID-19.

This clone was recorded only once. J is TRBJ2-5 and V is TRBV6-5; unclear D gene. The V end was cut by 4 bases, the J end by 2 bases, with 11 bases between. The CDR3 is 14 residues long. Per the germline V gene, CDR1 is MNHEY and CDR2 is SVGAGI. The CDR3 DNA follows: TGTGCCAGCAGTTTTACGGTGAATCAAGAGACCCAGTACTTC. Its translation is CASSFTVNQETQYF.

The V gene is TRBV5-8, the J gene TRBJ2-3, with TRBD1 identical over 8 bases. This CDR3 comprises 15 residues. The V and J ends lost 4 bases and 3 bases, in that order; junction bases with no gene match: 7. Germline V CDR1 and CDR2: SGHTS, YDEGEE. The CDR3 DNA sequence: TGTGCCAGCAGCCCATGGACAGGGAGTACAGATACGCAGTATTTT. It translates to CASSPWTGSTDTQYF.

The chain is built from TRBV6-1 and TRBJ2-1; D remains unclear. Trimming stripped 0 bases from V and 9 bases from J, with 12 bases between. The CDR3 runs to 14 residues. The V gene's germline CDR1 is MNHNS and CDR2 SASEGT. CDR3 loop: CASSEAAGLGEQFF. CDR3 coding DNA: TGTGCCAGCAGTGAAGCGGCCGGGTTGGGTGAGCAGTTCTTC.

This clone was seen just once. The rearrangement links TRBV28 to TRBJ1-1; tentatively, D is TRBD1 (5 bases). With 5 bases removed from V and 4 bases from J, the gap between germline ends came to 11 bases. Germline V gene sequence: CDR1 MDHEN, CDR2 SYDVKM. CDR3 length equals 13 residues. The chain's CDR3 is CASSQDRSTEAFF. The CDR3 DNA sequence: TGTGCCAGCAGTCAAGACAGATCCACTGAAGCTTTCTTT.

The chain has TRBV3-1 (or the pseudogene TRBV3-2) and TRBJ1-2, with D hard to call. In germline, CDR1 is LGHDT, CDR2 YNNKEL (reference sequence). V was shortened by 6 bases and J by 0 bases, with 11 bases between the two germline ends. The CDR3 sequence is 14 residues long. The chain's CDR3 is CASRSGVTNYGYTF. Here the CDR3 DNA reads TGTGCCAGCAGGTCCGGGGTGACTAACTATGGCTACACCTTC.

The genes are TRBV11-3 and TRBJ1-1; D may be TRBD1 (5 bases). Germline V gives CDR1 SGHNT, CDR2 YENEEA. Trimming took 4 bases from V and 1 from J, leaving 7 bases between them. The CDR3 is made up of 13 amino acids. CDR3 DNA: TGTGCCAGCAGCTACGACAGGAACACTGAAGCTTTCTTT. Translation: CASSYDRNTEAFF.

This rearrangement joins TRBV9 to TRBJ1-6, with a weak D call TRBD1 (6 bases). The V gene's germline CDR1 is SGDLS and CDR2 YYNGEE. V gave up 8 bases and J gave up 6 bases, with 18 bases separating them. The CDR3 extends over 15 amino acids. CDR3 loop: CASSTGFTPNSPLHF. CDR3 sequence (DNA): TGTGCCAGTTCTACAGGGTTTACCCCTAATTCACCCCTCCACTTT.

The chain carries TRBV28 and TRBJ1-5; D uncertain. The CDR3 extends over 13 amino acids. Germline loops: CDR1 MDHEN, CDR2 SYDVKM. The V and J ends lost 6 bases and 9 bases respectively, with 15 bases between them. The CDR3 protein is CASSSLPPTPQHF. For the CDR3, the DNA is TGTGCCAGCAGCTCGCTCCCCCCTACGCCCCAGCATTTT. The full variable domain, in which reference TRBV28 and TRBJ1-5 provide the parts outside the CDR3, is DVKVTQSSRYLVKRTGEKVFLECVQDMDHENMFWYRQDPGLGLRLIYFSYDVKMKEKGDIPEGYSVSREKKERFSLILESASTNQTSMYLCASSSLPPTPQHFGDGTRLSIL.